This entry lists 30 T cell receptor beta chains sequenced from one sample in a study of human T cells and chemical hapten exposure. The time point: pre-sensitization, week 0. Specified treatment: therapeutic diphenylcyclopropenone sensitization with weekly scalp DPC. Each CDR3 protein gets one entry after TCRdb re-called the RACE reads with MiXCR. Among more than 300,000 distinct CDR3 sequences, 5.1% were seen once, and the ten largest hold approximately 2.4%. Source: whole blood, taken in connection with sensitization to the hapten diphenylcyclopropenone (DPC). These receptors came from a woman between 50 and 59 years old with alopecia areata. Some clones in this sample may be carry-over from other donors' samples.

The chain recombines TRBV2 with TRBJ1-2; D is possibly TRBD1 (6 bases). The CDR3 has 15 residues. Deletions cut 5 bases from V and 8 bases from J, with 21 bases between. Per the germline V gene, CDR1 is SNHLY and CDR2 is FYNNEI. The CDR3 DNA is TGTGCCAGCAGTAAAGACAGGTCTCTGGCGGGAGGCTACACCTTC. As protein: CASSKDRSLAGGYTF.

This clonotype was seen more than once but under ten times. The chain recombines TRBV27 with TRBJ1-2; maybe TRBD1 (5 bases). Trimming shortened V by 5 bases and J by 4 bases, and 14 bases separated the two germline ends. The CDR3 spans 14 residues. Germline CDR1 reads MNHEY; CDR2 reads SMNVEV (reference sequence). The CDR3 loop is CASSRGSGFYGYTF. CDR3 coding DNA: TGTGCCAGCAGTCGGGGCTCGGGCTTCTATGGCTACACCTTC.

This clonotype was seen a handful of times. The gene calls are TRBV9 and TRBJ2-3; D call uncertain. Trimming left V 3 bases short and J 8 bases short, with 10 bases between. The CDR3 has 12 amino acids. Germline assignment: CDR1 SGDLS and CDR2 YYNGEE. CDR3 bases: TGTGCCAGCAGCGCCACGGAAAGTACGCAGTATTTT. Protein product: CASSATESTQYF.

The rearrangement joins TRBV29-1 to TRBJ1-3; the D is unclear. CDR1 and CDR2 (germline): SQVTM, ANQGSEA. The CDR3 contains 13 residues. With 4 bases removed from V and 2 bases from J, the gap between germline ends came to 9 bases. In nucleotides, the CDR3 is TGCAGCGTTGTACCTAGCCCTGGAAACACCATATATTTT. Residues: CSVVPSPGNTIYF.

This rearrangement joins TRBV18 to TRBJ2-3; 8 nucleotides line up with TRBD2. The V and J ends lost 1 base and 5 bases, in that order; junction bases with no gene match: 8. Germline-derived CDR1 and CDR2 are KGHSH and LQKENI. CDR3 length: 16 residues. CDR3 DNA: TGTGCCAGCTCACCACTAGCGGGATTGAAGGGAGATACGCAGTATTTT. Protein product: CASSPLAGLKGDTQYF.

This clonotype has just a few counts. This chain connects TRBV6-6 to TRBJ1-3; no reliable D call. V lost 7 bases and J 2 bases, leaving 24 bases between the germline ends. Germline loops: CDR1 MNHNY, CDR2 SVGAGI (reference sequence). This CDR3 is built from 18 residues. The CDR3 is CASTNLPRRAIAGNTIYF. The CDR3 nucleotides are TGTGCCAGCACTAACCTTCCCAGACGGGCTATCGCTGGAAACACCATATATTTT.

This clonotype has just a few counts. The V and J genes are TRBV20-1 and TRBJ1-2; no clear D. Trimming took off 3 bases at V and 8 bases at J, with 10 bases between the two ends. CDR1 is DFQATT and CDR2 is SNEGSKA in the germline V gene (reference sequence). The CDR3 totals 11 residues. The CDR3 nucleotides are TGCAGTGCTAGGTTTAGTAAAGGCTACACCTTC. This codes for CSARFSKGYTF.

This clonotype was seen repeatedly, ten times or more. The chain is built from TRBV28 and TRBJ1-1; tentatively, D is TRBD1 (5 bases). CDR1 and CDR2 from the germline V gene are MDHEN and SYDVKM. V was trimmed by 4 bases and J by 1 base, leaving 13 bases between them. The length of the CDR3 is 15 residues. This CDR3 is CASSSRQPSNTEAFF. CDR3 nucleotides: TGTGCCAGCAGTTCTCGACAGCCCTCGAACACTGAAGCTTTCTTT. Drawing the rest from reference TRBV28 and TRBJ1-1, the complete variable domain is DVKVTQSSRYLVKRTGEKVFLECVQDMDHENMFWYRQDPGLGLRLIYFSYDVKMKEKGDIPEGYSVSREKKERFSLILESASTNQTSMYLCASSSRQPSNTEAFFGQGTRLTVV.

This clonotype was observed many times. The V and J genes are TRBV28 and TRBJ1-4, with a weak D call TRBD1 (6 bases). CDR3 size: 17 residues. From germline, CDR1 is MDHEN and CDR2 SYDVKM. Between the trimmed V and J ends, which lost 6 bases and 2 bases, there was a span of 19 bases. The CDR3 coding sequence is TGTGCCAGCAGCCTAGATACCCGCCAGGGGACTAATGAAAAACTGTTTTTT. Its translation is CASSLDTRQGTNEKLFF.

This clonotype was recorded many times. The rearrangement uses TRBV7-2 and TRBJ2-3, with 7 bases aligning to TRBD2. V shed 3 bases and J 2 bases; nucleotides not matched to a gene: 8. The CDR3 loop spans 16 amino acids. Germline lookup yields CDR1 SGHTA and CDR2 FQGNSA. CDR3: CASSFEGRAVTDTQYF. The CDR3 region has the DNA TGTGCCAGCAGCTTTGAAGGGAGGGCGGTCACAGATACGCAGTATTTT.

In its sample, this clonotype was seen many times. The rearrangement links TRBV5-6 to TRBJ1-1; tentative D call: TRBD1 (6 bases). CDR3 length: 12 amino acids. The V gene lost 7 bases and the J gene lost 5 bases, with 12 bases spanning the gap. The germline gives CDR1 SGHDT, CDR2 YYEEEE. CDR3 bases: TGTGCCAGCTCATCAGGGGATACTGAAGCTTTCTTT. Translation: CASSSGDTEAFF.

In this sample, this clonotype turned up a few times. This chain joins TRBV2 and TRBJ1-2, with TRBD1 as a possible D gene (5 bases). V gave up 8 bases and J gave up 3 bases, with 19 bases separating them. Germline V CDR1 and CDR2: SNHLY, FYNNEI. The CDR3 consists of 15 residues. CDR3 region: CASAGRMKIDYGYTF. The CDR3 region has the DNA TGTGCCAGCGCGGGACGGATGAAGATCGACTATGGCTACACCTTC.

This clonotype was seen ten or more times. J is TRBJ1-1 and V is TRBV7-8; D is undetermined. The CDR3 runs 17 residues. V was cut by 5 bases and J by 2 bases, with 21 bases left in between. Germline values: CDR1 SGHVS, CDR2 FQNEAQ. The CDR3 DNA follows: TGTGCCAGCAGCGCAGTTCGTATAATCCTCATTAACACTGAAGCTTTCTTT. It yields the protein CASSAVRIILINTEAFF.

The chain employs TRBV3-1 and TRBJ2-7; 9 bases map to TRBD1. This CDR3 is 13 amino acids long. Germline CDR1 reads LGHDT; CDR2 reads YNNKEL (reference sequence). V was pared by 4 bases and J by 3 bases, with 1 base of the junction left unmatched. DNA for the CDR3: TGTGCCAGCAGCCGGGACAGGGACTACGAGCAGTACTTC. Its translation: CASSRDRDYEQYF.

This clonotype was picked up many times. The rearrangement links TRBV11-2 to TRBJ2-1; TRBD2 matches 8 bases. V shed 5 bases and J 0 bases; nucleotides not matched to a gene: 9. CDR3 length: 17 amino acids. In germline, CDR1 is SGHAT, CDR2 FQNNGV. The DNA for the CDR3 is TGTGCCAGCAGCAAGACTAGCGTGACGAGCTCCTACAATGAGCAGTTCTTC. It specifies CASSKTSVTSSYNEQFF.

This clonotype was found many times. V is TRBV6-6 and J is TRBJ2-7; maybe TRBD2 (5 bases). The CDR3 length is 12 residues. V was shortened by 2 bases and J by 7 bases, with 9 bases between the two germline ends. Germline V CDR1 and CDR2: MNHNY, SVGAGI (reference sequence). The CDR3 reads CASSYTGGEQYF. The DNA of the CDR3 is TGTGCCAGCAGTTACACTGGAGGTGAGCAGTACTTC.

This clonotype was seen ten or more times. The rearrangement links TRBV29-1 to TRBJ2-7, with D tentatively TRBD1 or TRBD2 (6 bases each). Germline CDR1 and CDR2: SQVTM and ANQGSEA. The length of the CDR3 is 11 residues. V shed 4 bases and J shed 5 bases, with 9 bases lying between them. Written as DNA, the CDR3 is TGCAGCGTTGGAAGGGGGGACGAGCAGTACTTC. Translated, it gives CSVGRGDEQYF.

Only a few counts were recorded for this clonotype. CDR3 protein: CASSSTISTGGNQPQHF. CDR3 sequence (DNA): TGTGCCAGCAGCTCCACCATCTCTACAGGGGGCAATCAGCCCCAGCATTTT. The chain links TRBV7-8 to TRBJ1-5; 7 positions agree with TRBD1. The germline gives CDR1 SGHVS, CDR2 FQNEAQ. This CDR3 spans 17 amino acids. Unmatched junction bases numbered 11, after V lost 4 bases and J lost 2 bases.

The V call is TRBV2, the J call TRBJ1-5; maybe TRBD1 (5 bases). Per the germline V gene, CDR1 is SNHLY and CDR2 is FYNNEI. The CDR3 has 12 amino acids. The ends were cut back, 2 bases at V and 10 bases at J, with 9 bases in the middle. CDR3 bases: TGTGCCAGCAGTGAAAGGGGATTACCCCAGCATTTT. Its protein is CASSERGLPQHF.

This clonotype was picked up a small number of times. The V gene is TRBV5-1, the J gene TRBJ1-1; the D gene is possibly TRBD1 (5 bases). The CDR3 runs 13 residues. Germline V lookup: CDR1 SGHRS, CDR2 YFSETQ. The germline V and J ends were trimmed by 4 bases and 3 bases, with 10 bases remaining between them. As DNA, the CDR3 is TGCGCCAGCAGCGCGACAGTAGACACTGAAGCTTTCTTT. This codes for CASSATVDTEAFF.

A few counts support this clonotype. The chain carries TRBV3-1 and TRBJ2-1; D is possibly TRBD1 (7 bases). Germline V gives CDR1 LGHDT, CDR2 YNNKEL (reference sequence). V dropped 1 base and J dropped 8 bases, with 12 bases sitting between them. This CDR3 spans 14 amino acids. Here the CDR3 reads CASSQASRGDEQFF. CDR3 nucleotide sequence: TGTGCCAGCAGCCAAGCATCCAGGGGGGATGAGCAGTTCTTC.

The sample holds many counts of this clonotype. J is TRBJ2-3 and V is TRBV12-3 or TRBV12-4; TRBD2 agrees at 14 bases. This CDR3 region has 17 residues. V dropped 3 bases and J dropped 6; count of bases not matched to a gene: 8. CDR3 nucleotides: TGTGCCAGCAGTTTCCTGGGACTAGCGGGGGATGGGGATACGCAGTATTTT. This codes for CASSFLGLAGDGDTQYF.

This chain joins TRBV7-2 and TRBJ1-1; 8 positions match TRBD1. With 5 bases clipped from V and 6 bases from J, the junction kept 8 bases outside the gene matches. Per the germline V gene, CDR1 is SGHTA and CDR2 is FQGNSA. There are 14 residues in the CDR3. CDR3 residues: CASSPQSGGAEAFF. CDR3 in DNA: TGTGCCAGCAGCCCTCAGTCAGGGGGCGCTGAAGCTTTCTTT.

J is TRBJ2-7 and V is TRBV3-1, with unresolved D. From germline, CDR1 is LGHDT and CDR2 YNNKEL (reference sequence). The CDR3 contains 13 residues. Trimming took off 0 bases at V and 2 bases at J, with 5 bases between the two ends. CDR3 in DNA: TGTGCCAGCAGCCAAGACAACGCCTACGAGCAGTACTTC. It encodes CASSQDNAYEQYF.

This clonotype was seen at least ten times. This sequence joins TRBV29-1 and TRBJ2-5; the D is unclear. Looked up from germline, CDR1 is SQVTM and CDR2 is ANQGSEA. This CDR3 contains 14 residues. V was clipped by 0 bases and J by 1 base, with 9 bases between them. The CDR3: CSVEDPHSQETQYF. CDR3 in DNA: TGCAGCGTTGAAGATCCTCACAGCCAAGAGACCCAGTACTTC.

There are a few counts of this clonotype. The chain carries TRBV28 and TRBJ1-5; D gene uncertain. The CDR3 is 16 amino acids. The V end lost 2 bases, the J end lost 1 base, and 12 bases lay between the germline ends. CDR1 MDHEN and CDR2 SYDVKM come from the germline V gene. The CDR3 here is CASSLNRARSNQPQHF. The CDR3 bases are TGTGCCAGCAGTTTAAACCGGGCCCGGAGCAATCAGCCCCAGCATTTT.

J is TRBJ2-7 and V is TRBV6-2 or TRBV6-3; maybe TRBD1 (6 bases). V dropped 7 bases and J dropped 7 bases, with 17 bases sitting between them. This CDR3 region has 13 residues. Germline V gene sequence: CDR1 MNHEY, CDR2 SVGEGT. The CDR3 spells CASIRDILGEQYF. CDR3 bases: TGTGCCAGCATCCGGGACATCCTCGGGGAGCAGTACTTC.

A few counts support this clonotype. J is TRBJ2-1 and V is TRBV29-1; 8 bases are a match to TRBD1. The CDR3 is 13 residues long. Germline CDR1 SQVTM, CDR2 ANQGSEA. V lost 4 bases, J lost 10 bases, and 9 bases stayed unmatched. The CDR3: CSVVGQGAREQFF. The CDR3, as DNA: TGCAGCGTTGTGGGGCAGGGGGCCAGAGAGCAGTTCTTC.

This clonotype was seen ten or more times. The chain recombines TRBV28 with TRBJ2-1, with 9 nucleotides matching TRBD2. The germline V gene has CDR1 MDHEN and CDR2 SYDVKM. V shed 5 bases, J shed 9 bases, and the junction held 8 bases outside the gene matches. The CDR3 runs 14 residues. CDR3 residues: CASSRAGGDGEQFF. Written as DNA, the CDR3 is TGTGCCAGCAGTAGAGCGGGAGGTGACGGTGAGCAGTTCTTC.

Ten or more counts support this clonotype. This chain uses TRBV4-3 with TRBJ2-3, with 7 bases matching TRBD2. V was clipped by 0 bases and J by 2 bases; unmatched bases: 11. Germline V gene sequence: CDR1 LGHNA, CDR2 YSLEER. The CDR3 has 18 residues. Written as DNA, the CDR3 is TGCGCCAGCAGCCAAGAACTAACCTGGCGGGAGAACACAGATACGCAGTATTTT. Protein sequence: CASSQELTWRENTDTQYF.